Listed here are 19 T cell receptor beta chains from one sample, sequenced in a study of blood T cell repertoires in COVID-19. Repertoires were generated with immunoSEQ multiplex PCR, while TCRdb's copy carries only in-frame clones and drops some. The sample yields about 100,000 clones, approximately 84% seen once. Material: peripheral blood. These receptors were taken from a man in his sixties with acute or convalescent COVID-19.

The chain recombines TRBV28 with TRBJ1-2; 8 nucleotides align to TRBD1. Per germline, CDR1 MDHEN and CDR2 SYDVKM. This CDR3 contains 14 residues. V was clipped by 5 bases and J by 5 bases; unmatched bases: 7. CDR3 sequence reads: CASSPDRGSYGYTF. The CDR3 bases are TGTGCCAGCAGTCCTGACAGGGGCTCGTATGGCTACACCTTC.

The chain uses TRBV18 and TRBJ1-2; possible D gene TRBD1, 5 bases. Germline lookup yields CDR1 KGHSH and CDR2 LQKENI. CDR3 length: 15 residues. V shed 3 bases and J shed 5 bases, with 16 bases lying between them. The CDR3 reads CASSPMGRVEYGYTF. For the CDR3, the DNA is TGTGCCAGCTCACCGATGGGCAGGGTAGAATATGGCTACACCTTC.

The V and J genes are TRBV5-1 and TRBJ2-1; tentative D call: TRBD2 (5 bases). CDR1 and CDR2 from the germline V gene are SGHRS and YFSETQ. The CDR3 extends over 12 amino acids. V was clipped by 0 bases and J by 9 bases, with 7 bases between them. The CDR3 nucleotides read TGCGCCAGCAGCTTGGTAGGGAGTGAGCAGTTCTTC. Translation: CASSLVGSEQFF.

V is TRBV5-3 and J is TRBJ1-2; 9 bases are a match to TRBD1. TRBV5-3 has ORF status, its function being uncertain. With 4 bases clipped from V and 4 bases from J, the junction kept 8 bases outside the gene matches. The CDR3 sequence is 15 residues long. This CDR3 reads CARSGTGGPIYGYTF. DNA for the CDR3: TGTGCCAGAAGCGGCACAGGGGGCCCGATCTATGGCTACACCTTC.

This clone has only a few counts. This CDR3 reads CASSQPTSGSYEQYF. CDR3 DNA: TGCGCCAGCAGCCAGCCGACTAGCGGGAGCTACGAGCAGTACTTC. V gene TRBV4-1 combines with J gene TRBJ2-7; 12 nucleotides align to TRBD2. This CDR3 spans 15 amino acids. The V segment lost 3 bases and the J segment 3 bases; nucleotides outside the gene matches: 3. The germline V gene encodes CDR1 MGHRA and CDR2 YSYEKL.

The rearrangement links TRBV30 to TRBJ1-2, with 9 bases lining up with TRBD1. CDR1 GTSNPN and CDR2 SVGIG come from the germline V gene (reference sequence). The CDR3 is 13 residues long. The V segment lost 4 bases and the J segment 5 bases; nucleotides outside the gene matches: 5. CDR3 coding DNA: TGTGCCTGGACTCGGGACAGGGATTATGGCTACACCTTC. The encoded protein is CAWTRDRDYGYTF. Combining the CDR3 with reference TRBV30 and TRBJ1-2 gives the whole variable domain SQTIHQWPATLVQPVGSPLSLECTVEGTSNPNLYWYRQAAGRGLQLLFYSVGIGQISSEVPQNLSASRPQDRQFILSSKKLLLSDSGFYLCAWTRDRDYGYTFGSGTRLTVV.

This clone was detected only once. The CDR3 loop is CASSQRESNYEQYF. For the CDR3, the DNA is TGTGCCAGCAGCCAGCGGGAGAGTAACTACGAGCAGTACTTC. This chain links TRBV5-4 with TRBJ2-7; 8 bases are a match to TRBD2. The germline gives CDR1 SGHNT, CDR2 YYREEE (reference sequence). The CDR3 consists of 14 residues. Unmatched junction bases numbered 6, after V lost 4 bases and J lost 3 bases.

V and J are TRBV2 and TRBJ1-1; D call uncertain. The germline V gene has CDR1 SNHLY and CDR2 FYNNEI. The CDR3 contains 13 residues. The germline V and J ends were trimmed by 4 bases and 2 bases, with 8 bases remaining between them. The CDR3 here is CASSGQFNTEAFF. DNA for the CDR3: TGTGCCAGCAGTGGTCAGTTTAACACTGAAGCTTTCTTT.

V gene TRBV11-3 combines with J gene TRBJ2-6; a weak D match, TRBD2 (6 bases). Germline values: CDR1 SGHNT, CDR2 YENEEA. The CDR3 consists of 15 residues. In nucleotides, the CDR3 is TGTGCGACGGGGACTTGGGCCTCTGGGGCCAACGTCCTGACTTTC. Translated, it gives CATGTWASGANVLTF.

The rearrangement uses TRBV7-2 and TRBJ2-5; tentatively, D is TRBD1 (5 bases). V lost 4 bases, J lost 0 bases, and 12 bases lay in between. The CDR3 is 15 amino acids. Germline V lookup: CDR1 SGHTA, CDR2 FQGNSA. The CDR3 DNA is TGTGCCAGCAGCTCCCTACCAGGGAACCAAGAGACCCAGTACTTC. Translation: CASSSLPGNQETQYF.

The V gene is TRBV7-8, the J gene TRBJ1-5, with no clear D. The germline V gene encodes CDR1 SGHVS and CDR2 FQNEAQ. Trimming left V 6 bases short and J 4 bases short, with 10 bases between. The CDR3 is made up of 13 amino acids. The CDR3 protein is CASSSDRNQPQHF. CDR3 DNA sequence: TGTGCCAGCAGTTCCGATCGGAATCAGCCCCAGCATTTT.

This clone was observed a few times. J is TRBJ2-1 and V is TRBV6-5, with 8 bases matching TRBD2. Germline values: CDR1 MNHEY, CDR2 SVGAGI. After removal of 1 base from V and 5 bases from J, the junction contained 7 bases not matched to a gene. The CDR3 runs 16 residues. The CDR3 DNA is TGTGCCAGCAGTTACTTGGGGACTAGTACCCACAATGAGCAGTTCTTC. Its protein product is CASSYLGTSTHNEQFF.

This clone has only one observation. V usage is TRBV10-3 and J usage is TRBJ1-2; D is uncertain. The germline gives CDR1 ENHRY, CDR2 SYGVKD. The CDR3 consists of 15 residues. V was cut by 3 bases and J by 3 bases, with 14 bases left in between. The CDR3 DNA is TGTGCCATCAGTGAATCGATGGGCAGAGACTATGGCTACACCTTC. Protein: CAISESMGRDYGYTF.

The chain joins TRBV9 to TRBJ1-2, with 7 nucleotides matching TRBD1. The CDR3 is 15 amino acids. Germline values: CDR1 SGDLS, CDR2 YYNGEE. After removal of 4 bases from V and 4 bases from J, the junction contained 10 bases not matched to a gene. CDR3 amino acids: CASSLRQGSGYGYTF. The CDR3 DNA follows: TGTGCCAGCAGCTTGCGACAGGGCTCCGGCTATGGCTACACCTTC.

This chain connects TRBV6-2 or TRBV6-3 to TRBJ2-7, with 12 bases aligning to TRBD2. Germline CDR1 MNHEY, CDR2 SVGEGT. J was trimmed by 3 bases and V by 2 bases; bases with no gene match: 2. This CDR3 has 15 residues. As DNA, the CDR3 is TGTGCCAGCAGTTACGCGACTAGCGGGAGCTACGAGCAGTACTTC. Its translation is CASSYATSGSYEQYF.

The rearrangement joins TRBV24-1 to TRBJ1-1; possibly TRBD1 for D (5 bases). CDR1 is KGHDR and CDR2 is SFDVKD in the germline V gene. The V and J ends lost 2 bases and 0 bases respectively, with 9 bases between them. This CDR3 is built from 15 residues. This CDR3 is CATSDSGQLNTEAFF. CDR3 DNA sequence: TGTGCCACCAGTGATTCTGGACAACTGAACACTGAAGCTTTCTTT.

The chain recombines TRBV5-1 with TRBJ1-1, with D possibly being TRBD1 (5 bases). V was clipped by 1 base and J by 0 bases, with 10 bases between them. The CDR3 is 15 residues long. Germline V gene lookup returns CDR1 SGHRS and CDR2 YFSETQ. The CDR3 is CASSLTGHMNTEAFF. The CDR3 coding sequence is TGCGCCAGCAGCTTGACCGGACACATGAACACTGAAGCTTTCTTT.

This chain links TRBV27 with TRBJ2-4, with 9 positions matching TRBD1. The CDR3 is 14 amino acids. J was trimmed by 4 bases and V by 8 bases; bases with no gene match: 6. Germline V gene data show CDR1 as MNHEY and CDR2 as SMNVEV (reference sequence). In DNA, the CDR3 is TGTGCCAGCTCTAGGACAGGGGCTAAAAACATTCAGTACTTC. Protein: CASSRTGAKNIQYF.

CDR3 nucleotides: TGTGCCAGCAAGCAAGTGGTTAATGAAAAACTGTTTTTT. It yields the protein CASKQVVNEKLFF. This sequence joins TRBV2 and TRBJ1-4; D gene ambiguous. Germline values: CDR1 SNHLY, CDR2 FYNNEI. This CDR3 region has 13 residues. The V and J ends lost 7 bases and 4 bases respectively, with 10 bases between them.